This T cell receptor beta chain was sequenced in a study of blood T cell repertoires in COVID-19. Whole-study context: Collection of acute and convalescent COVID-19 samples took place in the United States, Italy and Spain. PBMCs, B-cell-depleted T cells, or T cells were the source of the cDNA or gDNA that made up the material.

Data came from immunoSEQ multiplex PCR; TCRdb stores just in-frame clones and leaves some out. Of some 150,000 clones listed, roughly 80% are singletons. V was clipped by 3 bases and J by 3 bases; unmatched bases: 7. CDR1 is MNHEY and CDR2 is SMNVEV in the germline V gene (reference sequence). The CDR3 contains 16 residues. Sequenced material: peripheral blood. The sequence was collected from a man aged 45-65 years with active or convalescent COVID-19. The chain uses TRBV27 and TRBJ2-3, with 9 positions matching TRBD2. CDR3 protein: CASSFAGTSYTDTQYF. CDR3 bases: TGTGCCAGCAGTTTCGCAGGGACTAGCTATACAGATACGCAGTATTTT.